These 15 T cell receptor beta chains share one sample of origin, sequenced in a study of T-cell memory formation after mild COVID-19. TCRdb independently ran MiXCR on the 5' RACE reads; one entry per CDR3 protein. The sample consists of about 290,000 distinct CDR3 sequences, more than 15% of them appearing once. Input material: PBMCs or a T cell subset sorted from them (not recorded which). These receptors were obtained from a man younger than 30 who had mild COVID-19 (a few samples of this study predate the infection). Cell type and time point are not known.

This clonotype has only a few counts. V is TRBV7-9 and J is TRBJ2-3, with 12 bases aligning to TRBD2. Germline-derived CDR1 and CDR2 are SEHNR and FQNEAQ (reference sequence). The CDR3 length is 16 residues. V lost 4 bases to trimming and J lost 3 bases; unmatched junction nucleotides: 5. CDR3 bases: TGTGCCAGCAGCTCGTCTAGCGGGGGGGCAACAGATACGCAGTATTTT. Residues: CASSSSSGGATDTQYF.

The chain uses TRBV28 and TRBJ2-7; 7 bases are a match to TRBD2. From germline, CDR1 is MDHEN and CDR2 SYDVKM. The CDR3 runs 12 residues. J gave up 9 bases and V 3 bases, and 5 bases lay outside the gene matches. The CDR3 sequence is CASSFGPGGQYF. CDR3 bases: TGTGCCAGCAGTTTCGGCCCGGGGGGGCAGTACTTC.

The chain has TRBV12-3 or TRBV12-4 and TRBJ2-7; maybe TRBD1 (7 bases). V lost 4 bases and J lost 2, with 12 bases in between. The CDR3 has 14 amino acids. The CDR3 DNA follows: TGTGCCAGCAGTTCGGGGGACAGTCCCTACGAGCAGTACGTC. Its translation is CASSSGDSPYEQYV.

This chain links TRBV7-6 with TRBJ2-2; D not resolved. CDR3 length equals 13 residues. CDR1 and CDR2 (germline): SGHVS, FNYEAQ. V was trimmed by 4 bases and J by 6 bases, leaving 9 bases between them. Here the CDR3 reads CASSYGSAGELFF. The CDR3, as DNA: TGTGCCAGCAGCTATGGGTCGGCCGGGGAGCTGTTTTTT.

This clonotype was seen a handful of times. This chain uses TRBV12-3 or TRBV12-4 with TRBJ2-7; D is perhaps TRBD2 (5 bases). V shed 3 bases and J shed 9 bases, with 15 bases lying between them. The CDR3 covers 13 residues. This CDR3 reads CASSFIGVRWQYF. CDR3 bases: TGTGCCAGCAGTTTCATCGGGGTTCGGTGGCAGTACTTC.

Details on this clonotype: One end of the junction fails to match germline, which may point to a read error. This chain joins TRBV6-6 and TRBJ2-7, with D tentatively TRBD1 or TRBD2 (6 bases each). Germline CDR1 is MNHNY and CDR2 is SVGAGI (reference sequence). CDR3 length: 12 residues. CDR3 sequence reads: CATSTPTAGQCF. CDR3 sequence (DNA): TGTGCCACATCAACCCCAACGGCGGGACAATGCTTC.

This clonotype was observed a few times. The chain recombines TRBV12-3 or TRBV12-4 with TRBJ1-2; 7 bases match TRBD1. The CDR3 consists of 14 residues. V was pared by 6 bases and J by 7 bases, with 11 bases of the junction left unmatched. For the CDR3, the DNA is TGTGCCAGCAGCTTACAGGACAGGAGTGTTGGCTACACCTTC. Its protein is CASSLQDRSVGYTF.

On this clonotype itself: At one of its ends the junction is not consistent with the germline gene, which may arise from a read error. The chain is built from TRBV12-3 or TRBV12-4 and TRBJ2-2; 8 nucleotides align to TRBD1. The CDR3 totals 15 residues. The chain's CDR3 is CASSLTGAITGELFF. CDR3 nucleotides: TGTGCAAGCAGTTTGACAGGGGCGATCACCGGGGAGCTGTTTTTT.

This clonotype occurred a few times. CDR3 nucleotide sequence: TGCGCCAGCAGCCAAGATGCAGGGGGGACCTACGAGCAGTACTTC. Protein: CASSQDAGGTYEQYF. The J gene is TRBJ2-7, the V gene TRBV4-3, with D tentatively TRBD1 (7 bases). The V gene's germline CDR1 is LGHNA and CDR2 YSLEER. V was pared by 0 bases and J by 2 bases, with 11 bases between. The CDR3 loop spans 15 amino acids.

This chain uses TRBV7-2 with TRBJ2-5, with 10 positions matching TRBD2. The J segment lost 5 bases and the V segment lost 8 bases, leaving 8 bases of the junction unmatched. Germline lookup yields CDR1 SGHTA and CDR2 FQGNSA. This CDR3 is built from 14 residues. CDR3 residues: CASGKRGGSETQYF. CDR3 nucleotides: TGTGCCAGCGGCAAGCGGGGGGGTTCGGAGACCCAGTACTTC.

V gene TRBV5-5 combines with J gene TRBJ2-5, with 14 bases identical to TRBD2. V shed 4 bases and J 2 bases; nucleotides not matched to a gene: 10. The CDR3 is made up of 18 amino acids. Germline CDR1 reads SGHKS; CDR2 reads YYEKEE (reference sequence). The CDR3 reads CASSRGLAGGPPQETQYF. The CDR3 bases are TGTGCCAGCAGCCGAGGACTAGCGGGGGGTCCACCACAAGAGACCCAGTACTTC. Full variable domain (missing parts from reference TRBV5-5 and TRBJ2-5): DAGVTQSPTHLIKTRGQQVTLRCSPISGHKSVSWYQQVLGQGPQFIFQYYEKEERGRGNFPDRFSARQFPNYSSELNVNALLLGDSALYLCASSRGLAGGPPQETQYFGPGTRLLVL.

Only a few counts were recorded for this clonotype. This chain links TRBV28 with TRBJ2-7; possibly TRBD2 for D (6 bases). CDR3 length equals 14 residues. Germline CDR1 MDHEN, CDR2 SYDVKM. V lost 3 bases to trimming and J lost 0 bases, with 9 bases between them. CDR3 DNA: TGTGCCAGCAGTTTTCCGGGGGACTCCTACGAGCAGTACTTC. As protein: CASSFPGDSYEQYF.

The chain recombines TRBV7-9 with TRBJ1-1; no clear D. In germline, CDR1 is SEHNR, CDR2 FQNEAQ (reference sequence). Trimming cost V 5 bases and J 4 bases, with 11 bases left between them. The CDR3 consists of 13 residues. In DNA, the CDR3 is TGTGCCAGCAGCCAACTACACGGCACTGAAGCTTTCTTT. Its protein product is CASSQLHGTEAFF.

This clonotype was seen a few times. CDR3: CSAPGLAGGTDTQYF. CDR3 nucleotide sequence: TGCAGTGCTCCGGGACTAGCGGGGGGGACAGATACGCAGTATTTT. The chain employs TRBV20-1 and TRBJ2-3, with TRBD2 identical over 16 bases. This CDR3 is 15 amino acids long. Trimming at V came to 5 bases and at J to 3 bases, leaving 2 bases not matched to a gene. Germline V gene lookup returns CDR1 DFQATT and CDR2 SNEGSKA (reference sequence).

This clonotype was recorded a few times. This sequence joins TRBV28 and TRBJ2-1, with D perhaps TRBD1 or TRBD2 (5 bases each). The CDR3 has 17 residues. Germline-derived CDR1 and CDR2 are MDHEN and SYDVKM. V dropped 1 base and J dropped 0 bases, with 13 bases sitting between them. CDR3 residues: CASSLSLGRSSYNEQFF. For the CDR3, the DNA is TGTGCCAGCAGTTTATCTCTGGGACGCAGCTCCTACAATGAGCAGTTCTTC.